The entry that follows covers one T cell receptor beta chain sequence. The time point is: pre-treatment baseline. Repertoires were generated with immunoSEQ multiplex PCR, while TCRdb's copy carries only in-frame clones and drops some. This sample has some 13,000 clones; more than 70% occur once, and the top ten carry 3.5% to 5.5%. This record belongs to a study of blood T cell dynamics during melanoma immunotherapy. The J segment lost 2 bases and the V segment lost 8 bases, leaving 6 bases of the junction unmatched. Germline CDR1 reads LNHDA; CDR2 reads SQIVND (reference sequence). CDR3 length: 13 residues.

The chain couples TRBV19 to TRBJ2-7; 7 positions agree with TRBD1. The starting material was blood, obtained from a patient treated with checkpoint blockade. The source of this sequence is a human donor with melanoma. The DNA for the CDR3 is TGTGCCAGTGGAGACAGGGTGACCTACGAGCAGTACTTC. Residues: CASGDRVTYEQYF. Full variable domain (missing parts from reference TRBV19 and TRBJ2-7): DGGITQSPKYLFRKEGQNVTLSCEQNLNHDAMYWYRQDPGQGLRLIYYSQIVNDFQKGDIAEGYSVSREKKESFPLTVTSAQKNPTAFYLCASGDRVTYEQYFGPGTRLTVT.